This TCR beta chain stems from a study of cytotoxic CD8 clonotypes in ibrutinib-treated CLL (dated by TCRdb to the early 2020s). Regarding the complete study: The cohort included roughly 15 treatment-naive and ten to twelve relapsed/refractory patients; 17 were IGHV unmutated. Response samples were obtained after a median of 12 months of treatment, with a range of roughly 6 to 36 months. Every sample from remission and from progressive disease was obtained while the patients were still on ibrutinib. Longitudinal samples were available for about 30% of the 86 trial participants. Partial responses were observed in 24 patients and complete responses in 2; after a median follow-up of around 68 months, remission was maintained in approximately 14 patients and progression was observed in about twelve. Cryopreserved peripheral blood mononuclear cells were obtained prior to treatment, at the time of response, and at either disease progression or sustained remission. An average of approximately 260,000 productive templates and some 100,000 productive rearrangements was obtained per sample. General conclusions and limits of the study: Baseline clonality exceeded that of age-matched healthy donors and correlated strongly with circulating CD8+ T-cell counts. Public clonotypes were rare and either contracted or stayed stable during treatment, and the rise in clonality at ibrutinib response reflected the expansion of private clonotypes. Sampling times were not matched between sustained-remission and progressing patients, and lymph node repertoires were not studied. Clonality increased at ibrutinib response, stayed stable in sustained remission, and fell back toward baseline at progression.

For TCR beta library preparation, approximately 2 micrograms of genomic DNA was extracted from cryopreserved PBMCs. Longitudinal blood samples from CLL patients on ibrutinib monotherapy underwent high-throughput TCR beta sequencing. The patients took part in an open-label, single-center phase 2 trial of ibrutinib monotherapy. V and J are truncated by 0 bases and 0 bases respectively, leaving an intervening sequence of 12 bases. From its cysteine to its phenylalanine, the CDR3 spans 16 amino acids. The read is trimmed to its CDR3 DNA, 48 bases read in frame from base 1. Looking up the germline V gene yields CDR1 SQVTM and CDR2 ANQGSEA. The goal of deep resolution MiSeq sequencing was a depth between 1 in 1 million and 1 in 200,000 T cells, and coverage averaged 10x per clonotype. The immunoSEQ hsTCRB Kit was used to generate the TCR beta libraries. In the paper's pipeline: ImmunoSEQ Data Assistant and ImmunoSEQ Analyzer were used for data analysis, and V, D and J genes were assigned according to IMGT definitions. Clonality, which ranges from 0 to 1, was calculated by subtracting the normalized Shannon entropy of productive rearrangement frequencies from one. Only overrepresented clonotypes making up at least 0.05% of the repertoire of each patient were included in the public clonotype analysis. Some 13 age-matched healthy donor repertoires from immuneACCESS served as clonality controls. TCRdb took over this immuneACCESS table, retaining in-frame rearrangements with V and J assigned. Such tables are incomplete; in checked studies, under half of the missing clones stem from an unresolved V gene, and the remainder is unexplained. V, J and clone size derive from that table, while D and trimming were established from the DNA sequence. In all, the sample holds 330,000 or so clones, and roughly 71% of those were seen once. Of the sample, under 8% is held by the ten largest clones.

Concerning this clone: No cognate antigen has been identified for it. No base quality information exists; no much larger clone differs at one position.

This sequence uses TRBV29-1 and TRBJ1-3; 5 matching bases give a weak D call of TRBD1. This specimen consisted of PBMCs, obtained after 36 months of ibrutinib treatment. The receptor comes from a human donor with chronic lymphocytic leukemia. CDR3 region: CSVEEVRESSGNTIYF. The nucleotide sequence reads TGCAGCGTTGAAGAGGTCAGGGAAAGCTCTGGAAACACCATATATTTT.